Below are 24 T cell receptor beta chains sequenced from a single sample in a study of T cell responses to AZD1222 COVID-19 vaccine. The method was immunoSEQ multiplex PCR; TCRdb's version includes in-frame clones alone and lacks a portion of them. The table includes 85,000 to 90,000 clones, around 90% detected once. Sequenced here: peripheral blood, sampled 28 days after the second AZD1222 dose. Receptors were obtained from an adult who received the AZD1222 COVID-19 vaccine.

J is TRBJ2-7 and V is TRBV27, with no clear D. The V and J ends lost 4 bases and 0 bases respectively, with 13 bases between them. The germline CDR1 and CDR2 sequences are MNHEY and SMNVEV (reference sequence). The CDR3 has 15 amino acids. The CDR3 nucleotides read TGTGCCAGCAGTTCCCCTGGGTTGAGCTCCTACGAGCAGTACTTC. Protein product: CASSSPGLSSYEQYF.

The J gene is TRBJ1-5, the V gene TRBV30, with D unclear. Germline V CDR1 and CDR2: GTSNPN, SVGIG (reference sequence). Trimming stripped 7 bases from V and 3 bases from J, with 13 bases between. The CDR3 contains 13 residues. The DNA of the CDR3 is TGTGCCTACACACCCGGGTTCAATCAGCCCCAGCATTTT. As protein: CAYTPGFNQPQHF. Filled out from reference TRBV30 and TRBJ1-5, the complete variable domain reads SQTIHQWPATLVQPVGSPLSLECTVEGTSNPNLYWYRQAAGRGLQLLFYSVGIGQISSEVPQNLSASRPQDRQFILSSKKLLLSDSGFYLCAYTPGFNQPQHFGDGTRLSIL.

The CDR3 spells CASSYSGLNEKLFF. CDR3 sequence (DNA): TGTGCCAGCAGTTACTCCGGGTTAAATGAAAAACTGTTTTTT. This chain joins TRBV6-5 and TRBJ1-4; D gene unclear. V shed 0 bases and J shed 5 bases, with 7 bases lying between them. Germline V gene sequence: CDR1 MNHEY, CDR2 SVGAGI. The CDR3 consists of 14 residues.

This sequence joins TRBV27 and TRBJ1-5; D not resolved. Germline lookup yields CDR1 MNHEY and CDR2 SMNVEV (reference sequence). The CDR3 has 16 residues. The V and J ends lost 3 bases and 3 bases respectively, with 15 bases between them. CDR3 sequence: CASSFPPGRVNQPQHF. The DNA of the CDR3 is TGTGCCAGCAGTTTCCCGCCAGGACGAGTCAATCAGCCCCAGCATTTT.

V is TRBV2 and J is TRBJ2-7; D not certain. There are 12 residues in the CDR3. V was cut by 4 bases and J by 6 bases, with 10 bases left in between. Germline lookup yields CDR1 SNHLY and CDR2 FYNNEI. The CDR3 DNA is TGTGCCAGCAGTGGGACCGCCGGCGAGCAGTACTTC. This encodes CASSGTAGEQYF.

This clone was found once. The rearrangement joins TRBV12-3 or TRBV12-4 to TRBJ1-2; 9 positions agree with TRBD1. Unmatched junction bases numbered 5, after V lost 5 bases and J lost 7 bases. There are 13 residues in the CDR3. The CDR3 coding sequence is TGTGCCAGCAGTCCACAGGGGGCGGGTGGCTACACCTTC. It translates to CASSPQGAGGYTF.

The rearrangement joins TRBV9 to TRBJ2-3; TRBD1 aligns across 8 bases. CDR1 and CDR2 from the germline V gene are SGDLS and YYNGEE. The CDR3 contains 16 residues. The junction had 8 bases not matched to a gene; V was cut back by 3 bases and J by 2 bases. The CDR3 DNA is TGTGCCAGCAGCGCCCCCGGGACAGGTCTCACAGATACGCAGTATTTT. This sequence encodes CASSAPGTGLTDTQYF. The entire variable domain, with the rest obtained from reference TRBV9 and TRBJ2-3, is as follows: DSGVTQTPKHLITATGQRVTLRCSPRSGDLSVYWYQQSLDQGLQFLIQYYNGEERAKGNILERFSAQQFPDLHSELNLSSLELGDSALYFCASSAPGTGLTDTQYFGPGTRLTVL.

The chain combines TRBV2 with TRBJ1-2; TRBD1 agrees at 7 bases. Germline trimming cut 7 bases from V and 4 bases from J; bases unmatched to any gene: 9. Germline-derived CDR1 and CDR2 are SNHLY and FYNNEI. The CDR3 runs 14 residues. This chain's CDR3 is CASTPWRQGYGYTF. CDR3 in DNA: TGTGCCAGCACCCCTTGGAGACAGGGCTATGGCTACACCTTC.

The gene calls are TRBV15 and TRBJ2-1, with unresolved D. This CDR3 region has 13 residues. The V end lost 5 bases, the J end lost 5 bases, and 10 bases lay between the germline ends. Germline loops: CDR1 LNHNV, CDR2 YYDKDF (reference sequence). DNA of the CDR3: TGTGCCACCAGCGGTTTCTGGGACAATGAGCAGTTCTTC. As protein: CATSGFWDNEQFF.

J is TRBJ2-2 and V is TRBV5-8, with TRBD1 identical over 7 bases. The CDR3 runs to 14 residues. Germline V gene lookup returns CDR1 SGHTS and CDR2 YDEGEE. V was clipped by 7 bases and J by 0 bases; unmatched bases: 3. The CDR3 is CASGDRTNTGELFF. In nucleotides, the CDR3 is TGTGCCAGCGGGGACAGAACGAACACCGGGGAGCTGTTTTTT.

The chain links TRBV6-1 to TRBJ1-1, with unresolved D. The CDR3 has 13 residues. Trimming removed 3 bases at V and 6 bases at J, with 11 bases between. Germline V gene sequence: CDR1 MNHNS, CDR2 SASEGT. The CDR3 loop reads CASSDDLYAEAFF. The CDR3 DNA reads TGTGCCAGCAGTGACGATTTGTACGCTGAAGCTTTCTTT.

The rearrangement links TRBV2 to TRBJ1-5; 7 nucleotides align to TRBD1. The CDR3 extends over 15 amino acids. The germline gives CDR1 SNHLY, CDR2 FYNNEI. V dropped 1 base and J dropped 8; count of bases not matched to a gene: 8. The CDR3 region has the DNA TGTGCCAGCAGTGAAGGGACAGGACTTCGGGAGCCCCAGCATTTT. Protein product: CASSEGTGLREPQHF.

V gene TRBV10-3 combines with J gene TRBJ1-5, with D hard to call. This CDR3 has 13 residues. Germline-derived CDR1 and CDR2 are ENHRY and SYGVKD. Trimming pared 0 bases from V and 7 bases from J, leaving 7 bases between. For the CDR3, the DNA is TGTGCCATCAGTGAGTCTTTCAGCCAGCCCCAGCATTTT. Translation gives CAISESFSQPQHF.

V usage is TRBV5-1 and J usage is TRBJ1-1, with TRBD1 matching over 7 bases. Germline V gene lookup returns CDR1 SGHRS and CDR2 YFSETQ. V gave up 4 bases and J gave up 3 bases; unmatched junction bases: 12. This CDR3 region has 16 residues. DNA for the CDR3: TGCGCCAGCAGCCCATTCTCCGGGACAGAGGACACTGAAGCTTTCTTT. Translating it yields CASSPFSGTEDTEAFF.

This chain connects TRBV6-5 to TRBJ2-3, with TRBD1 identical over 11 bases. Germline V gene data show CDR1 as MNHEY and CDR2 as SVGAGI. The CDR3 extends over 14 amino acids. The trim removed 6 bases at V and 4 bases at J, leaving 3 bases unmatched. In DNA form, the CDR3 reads TGTGCCAGCAGCGGGACAGGGGGTTCAGATACGCAGTATTTT. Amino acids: CASSGTGGSDTQYF.

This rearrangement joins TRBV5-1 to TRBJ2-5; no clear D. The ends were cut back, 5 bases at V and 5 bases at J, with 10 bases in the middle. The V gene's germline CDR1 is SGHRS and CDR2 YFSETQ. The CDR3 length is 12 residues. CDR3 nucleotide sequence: TGCGCCAGCAGTGGGAAAACGGAGACCCAGTACTTC. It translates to CASSGKTETQYF.

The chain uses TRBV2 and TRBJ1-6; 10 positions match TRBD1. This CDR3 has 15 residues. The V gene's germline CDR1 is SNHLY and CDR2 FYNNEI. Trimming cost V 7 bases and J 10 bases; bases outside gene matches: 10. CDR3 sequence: CASMGQGSIRSPLHF. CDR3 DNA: TGTGCCAGCATGGGACAGGGGTCAATCCGGTCACCCCTCCACTTT. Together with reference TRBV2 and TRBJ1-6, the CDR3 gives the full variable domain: EPEVTQTPSHQVTQMGQEVILRCVPISNHLYFYWYRQILGQKVEFLVSFYNNEISEKSEIFDDQFSVERPDGSNFTLKIRSTKLEDSAMYFCASMGQGSIRSPLHFGNGTRLTVT.

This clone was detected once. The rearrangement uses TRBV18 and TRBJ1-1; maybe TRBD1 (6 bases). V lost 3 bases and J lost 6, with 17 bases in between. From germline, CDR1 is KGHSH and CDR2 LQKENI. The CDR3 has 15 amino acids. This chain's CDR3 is CASSPFSDRQAEAFF. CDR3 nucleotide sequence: TGTGCCAGCTCACCTTTTTCCGACAGGCAGGCTGAAGCTTTCTTT.

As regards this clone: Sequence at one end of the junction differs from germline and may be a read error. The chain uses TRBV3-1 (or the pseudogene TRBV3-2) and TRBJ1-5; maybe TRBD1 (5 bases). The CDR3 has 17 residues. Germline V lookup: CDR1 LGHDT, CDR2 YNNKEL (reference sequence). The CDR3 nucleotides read TGTGCCAGCAGTCAAGGGCTAGGGGCCCTCGGCAATCAGCCCCAGCATTTT. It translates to CASSQGLGALGNQPQHF.

The CDR3 loop is CASSQGGGPRNEQFF. The CDR3 DNA sequence: TGTGCCAGCAGCCAAGGCGGGGGCCCCCGTAATGAGCAGTTCTTC. This chain joins TRBV3-1 (or the pseudogene TRBV3-2) and TRBJ2-1; maybe TRBD2 (7 bases). Germline V gives CDR1 LGHDT, CDR2 YNNKEL (reference sequence). Trimming left V 1 base short and J 7 bases short, with 14 bases between. This CDR3 is built from 15 residues.

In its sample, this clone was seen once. The CDR3 DNA sequence: TGTGCCAGCAGCTTAGCCCGGCCCACTATCTATGGCTACACCTTC. It translates to CASSLARPTIYGYTF. J is TRBJ1-2 and V is TRBV7-2; D unresolved. The V and J ends lost 0 bases and 4 bases respectively, with 12 bases between them. From germline, CDR1 is SGHTA and CDR2 FQGNSA. The CDR3 has 15 residues.

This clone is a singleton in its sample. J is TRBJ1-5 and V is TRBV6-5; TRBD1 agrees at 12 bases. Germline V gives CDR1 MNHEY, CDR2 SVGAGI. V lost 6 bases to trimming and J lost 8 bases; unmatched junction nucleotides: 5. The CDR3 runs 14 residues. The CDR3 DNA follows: TGTGCCAGCAGGGGGACAGGGGGCTGGGAGCCCCAGCATTTT. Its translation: CASRGTGGWEPQHF.

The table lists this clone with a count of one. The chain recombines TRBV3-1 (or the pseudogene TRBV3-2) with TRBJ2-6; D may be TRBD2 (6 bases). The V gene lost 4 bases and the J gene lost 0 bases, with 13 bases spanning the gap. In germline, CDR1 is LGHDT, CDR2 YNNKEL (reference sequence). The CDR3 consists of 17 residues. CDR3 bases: TGTGCCAGCAGCCCCACGGGGGTCACCTCTGGGGCCAACGTCCTGACTTTC. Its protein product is CASSPTGVTSGANVLTF.

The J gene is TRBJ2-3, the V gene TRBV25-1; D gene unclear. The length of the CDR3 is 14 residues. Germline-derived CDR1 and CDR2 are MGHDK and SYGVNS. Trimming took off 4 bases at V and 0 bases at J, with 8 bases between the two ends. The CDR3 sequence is CASSARASTDTQYF. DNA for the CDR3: TGTGCCAGCAGTGCTCGGGCTAGCACAGATACGCAGTATTTT.